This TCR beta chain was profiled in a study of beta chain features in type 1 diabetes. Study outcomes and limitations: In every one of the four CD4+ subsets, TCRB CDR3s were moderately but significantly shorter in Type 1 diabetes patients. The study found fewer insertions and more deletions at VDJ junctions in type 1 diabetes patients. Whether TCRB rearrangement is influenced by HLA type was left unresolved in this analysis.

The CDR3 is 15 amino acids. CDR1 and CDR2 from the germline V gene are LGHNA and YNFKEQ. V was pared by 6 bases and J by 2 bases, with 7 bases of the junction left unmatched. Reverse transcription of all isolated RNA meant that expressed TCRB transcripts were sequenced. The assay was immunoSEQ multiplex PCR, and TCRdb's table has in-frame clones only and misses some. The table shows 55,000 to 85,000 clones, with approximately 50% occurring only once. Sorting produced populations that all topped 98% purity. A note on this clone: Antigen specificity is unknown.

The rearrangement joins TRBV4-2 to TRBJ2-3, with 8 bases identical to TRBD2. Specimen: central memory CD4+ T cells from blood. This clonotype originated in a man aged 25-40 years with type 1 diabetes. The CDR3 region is CASSFKRGNTDTQYF. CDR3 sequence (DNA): TGTGCCAGCAGTTTCAAGCGGGGGAACACAGATACGCAGTATTTT.